Listed here are 18 T cell receptor beta chains from one sample, sequenced in a study of HIV-infected patients and healthy controls. Whole blood was used without fractionation, so all unsorted peripheral T cells were included. Reverse transcription used around 500 ng RNA and constant-region primers for alpha and beta. Alpha and beta chain libraries were made separately by chain-specific third strand synthesis with multiplexing indices. TCRdb reanalysed the 5' RACE reads using MiXCR and keeps one entry per CDR3 protein. Among around 7,400 distinct CDR3 sequences, around 10% were seen once, and the ten largest hold 15% to 20%. The material was blood, obtained before antiretroviral therapy. The source is an adult with HIV infection.

This clonotype was found many times. The chain couples TRBV2 to TRBJ2-7; no firm D call. The V gene's germline CDR1 is SNHLY and CDR2 FYNNEI. Trimming took off 3 bases at V and 3 bases at J, with 12 bases between the two ends. This CDR3 region has 14 residues. The CDR3 loop is CASSERTMNYEQYF. DNA of the CDR3: TGTGCCAGCAGTGAGCGGACGATGAACTACGAGCAGTACTTC.

The chain has TRBV7-9 and TRBJ2-3; 7 bases line up with TRBD2. This CDR3 comprises 16 residues. With V trimmed by 1 base and J by 3 bases, 7 bases remained unmatched. Germline values: CDR1 SEHNR, CDR2 FQNEAQ (reference sequence). CDR3 DNA sequence: TGTGCCAGCAGCTTAGAGGGCGGGAGCTTTACAGATACGCAGTATTTT. Residues: CASSLEGGSFTDTQYF.

By its share, this clonotype is medium-sized. J is TRBJ2-7 and V is TRBV5-1, with TRBD1 identical over 7 bases. This CDR3 has 16 residues. The V gene end was trimmed by 1 base and the J gene end by 2 bases; junction bases not matched to a gene: 9. In germline, CDR1 is SGHRS, CDR2 YFSETQ. The CDR3 DNA reads TGCGCCAGCAGCTTGTCGCCGATTACAGGGGCCTACGAGCAGTACTTC. It encodes CASSLSPITGAYEQYF.

This clonotype was seen only a few times. The chain links TRBV5-1 to TRBJ2-7; D ambiguous. Germline V gene lookup returns CDR1 SGHRS and CDR2 YFSETQ. Trimming took 0 bases from V and 4 from J, leaving 11 bases between them. CDR3 size: 14 residues. CDR3 residues: CASSLEFSTYEQYF. CDR3 coding DNA: TGCGCCAGCAGCTTGGAGTTCTCCACTTACGAGCAGTACTTC.

At least ten counts were recorded for this clonotype. The V call is TRBV9, the J call TRBJ2-3, with a possible D match to TRBD2 (7 bases). Germline CDR1 and CDR2: SGDLS and YYNGEE. The CDR3 has 15 amino acids. Trimming took 0 bases from V and 4 from J, leaving 12 bases between them. CDR3 sequence: CASSVVGGQADTQYF. In DNA, the CDR3 is TGTGCCAGCAGCGTAGTGGGGGGGCAGGCAGATACGCAGTATTTT.

This clonotype was seen many times. The V and J genes are TRBV6-2 or TRBV6-3 and TRBJ2-3; 9 bases fit TRBD2. This CDR3 contains 16 residues. Trimming at V came to 5 bases and at J to 6 bases, leaving 12 bases not matched to a gene. From germline, CDR1 is MNHEY and CDR2 SVGEGT. CDR3 nucleotides: TGTGCCAGCAGTCCCCCGACTAGCGGTCGCCTGGATACGCAGTATTTT. Translation: CASSPPTSGRLDTQYF.

This clonotype was seen repeatedly, ten times or more. The rearrangement links TRBV28 to TRBJ1-5, with D unclear. V was clipped by 10 bases and J by 0 bases, with 16 bases between them. Germline CDR1 and CDR2: MDHEN and SYDVKM. The CDR3 runs to 15 residues. The CDR3 sequence is CATRNSGYSNQPQHF. CDR3 in DNA: TGTGCCACCAGGAACAGTGGTTATAGCAATCAGCCCCAGCATTTT.

This clonotype has at least ten counts. The DNA of the CDR3 is TGTGCCAGCAGCTTAGAATTTGGGGCCCGAAGGACTGAAGCTTTCTTT. Translated, it gives CASSLEFGARRTEAFF. This rearrangement joins TRBV11-2 to TRBJ1-1, with a tentative D call TRBD1 (5 bases). Germline CDR1 SGHAT, CDR2 FQNNGV. This CDR3 region has 16 residues. V lost 0 bases and J lost 5, with 16 bases in between. Full variable domain (remainder filled in from reference TRBV11-2 and TRBJ1-1): EAGVAQSPRYKIIEKRQSVAFWCNPISGHATLYWYQQILGQGPKLLIQFQNNGVVDDSQLPKDRFSAERLKGVDSTLKIQPAKLEDSAVYLCASSLEFGARRTEAFFGQGTRLTVV.

Sample share makes this clonotype medium-sized. V usage is TRBV6-5 and J usage is TRBJ2-2; the match to TRBD2 covers 11 bases. J gave up 3 bases and V 3 bases, and 3 bases lay outside the gene matches. The CDR3 runs 16 residues. In germline, CDR1 is MNHEY, CDR2 SVGAGI. The CDR3 bases are TGTGCCAGCAGTTATCAACTAGCGGGGGACACCGGGGAGCTGTTTTTT. Its protein product is CASSYQLAGDTGELFF.

This clonotype came up many times. The V call is TRBV27, the J call TRBJ2-7; D ambiguous. V was clipped by 2 bases and J by 3 bases, with 8 bases between them. This CDR3 region has 13 residues. Per the germline V gene, CDR1 is MNHEY and CDR2 is SMNVEV (reference sequence). CDR3 in DNA: TGTGCCAGCAGTTTAGGTTTTTACTACGAGCAGTACTTC. The encoded protein is CASSLGFYYEQYF.

The genes are TRBV20-1 and TRBJ2-3; TRBD2 agrees at 8 bases. Germline CDR1 and CDR2: DFQATT and SNEGSKA (reference sequence). V lost 6 bases and J lost 1; bases outside the gene matches: 6. The CDR3 totals 14 residues. The DNA for the CDR3 is TGCAGTGCCAGTAGCGGGGTCGGCACAGATACGCAGTATTTT. Translating gives CSASSGVGTDTQYF.

This clonotype was observed at least ten times. This chain links TRBV28 with TRBJ2-7; D not certain. This CDR3 contains 12 residues. The germline V gene encodes CDR1 MDHEN and CDR2 SYDVKM. V dropped 4 bases and J dropped 3 bases, with 7 bases sitting between them. CDR3 protein: CASSYQYYEQYF. The CDR3 DNA follows: TGTGCCAGCAGTTATCAGTACTACGAGCAGTACTTC.

This clonotype was found many times. The chain couples TRBV11-2 to TRBJ2-3; D is tentatively TRBD1 or TRBD2 (6 bases each). Trimming pared 2 bases from V and 6 bases from J, leaving 12 bases between. Germline values: CDR1 SGHAT, CDR2 FQNNGV. The CDR3 has 14 amino acids. CDR3 bases: TGTGCCAGCAGCTTAACCGGGGGCGGGGATACGCAGTATTTT. Its translation is CASSLTGGGDTQYF.

This clonotype has at least ten counts. This chain links TRBV7-9 with TRBJ2-7; weak D call: TRBD2 (6 bases). The CDR3 totals 14 residues. The germline V gene has CDR1 SEHNR and CDR2 FQNEAQ (reference sequence). V was pared by 1 base and J by 5 bases, with 12 bases between. CDR3 sequence reads: CASSLDPSGDEQYF. DNA for the CDR3: TGTGCCAGCAGCTTAGACCCCTCGGGGGACGAGCAGTACTTC.

This CDR3 reads CASSLEGLAKNIQYF. The CDR3 region has the DNA TGTGCCAGCAGTTTAGAGGGCTTAGCCAAAAACATTCAGTACTTC. The chain is built from TRBV12-3 or TRBV12-4 and TRBJ2-4; D remains ambiguous. The CDR3 runs to 15 residues. V gave up 1 base and J gave up 0 bases, with 7 bases separating them.

This clonotype occurred a few times. This chain uses TRBV30 with TRBJ2-1, with a tentative D call TRBD1 (6 bases). The V end was cut by 0 bases, the J end by 8 bases, with 20 bases between. The CDR3 extends over 16 amino acids. CDR1 is GTSNPN, CDR2 SVGIG, per germline (reference sequence). This CDR3 is CAWSVPPQGGRDEQFF. CDR3 in DNA: TGTGCCTGGAGTGTACCCCCACAGGGTGGAAGAGATGAGCAGTTCTTC.

Many counts were recorded for this clonotype. The chain's CDR3 is CASSHPRVPTDTQYF. The DNA for the CDR3 is TGTGCCAGCAGTCACCCTAGGGTCCCCACAGATACGCAGTATTTT. The V and J genes are TRBV6-6 and TRBJ2-3; no reliable D call. In germline, CDR1 is MNHNY, CDR2 SVGAGI (reference sequence). The CDR3 is 15 amino acids. V shed 5 bases and J shed 2 bases, with 14 bases lying between them.

The chain combines TRBV4-1 with TRBJ1-2; D unclear. Trimming cost V 0 bases and J 4 bases, with 12 bases left between them. The length of the CDR3 is 15 residues. CDR1 and CDR2 (germline): MGHRA, YSYEKL. CDR3 nucleotides: TGCGCCAGCAGCCAAGAATCGGAGGCGAGCTATGGCTACACCTTC. Residues: CASSQESEASYGYTF.